Below are 20 T cell receptor beta chains sequenced from a single sample in a study of blood T cell repertoires in COVID-19. TCRdb's table, derived via immunoSEQ multiplex PCR, lists solely in-frame clones and lacks some. Of fewer than 250,000 clones in the sample, roughly 80% were seen once. Sequences were obtained from peripheral blood. The receptors here all came from a woman aged 80 or over with acute or convalescent COVID-19.

The chain employs TRBV4-2 and TRBJ2-7; tentatively, D is TRBD2 (5 bases). Trimming took 4 bases from V and 4 from J, leaving 17 bases between them. Germline V lookup: CDR1 LGHNA, CDR2 YNFKEQ. The CDR3 totals 15 residues. The CDR3 DNA is TGTGCCAGCAGCCCAACGGGGTCCGTATCTTACGAGCAGTACTTC. It specifies CASSPTGSVSYEQYF.

The genes are TRBV5-6 and TRBJ2-7; 7 positions match TRBD2. Germline lookup yields CDR1 SGHDT and CDR2 YYEEEE. This CDR3 has 13 residues. Unmatched junction bases numbered 3, after V lost 4 bases and J lost 2 bases. The CDR3 sequence: CASSVAGAYEQYF. CDR3 nucleotide sequence: TGTGCCAGCAGCGTGGCGGGGGCCTACGAGCAGTACTTC.

This clone was recorded only once. This rearrangement joins TRBV7-8 to TRBJ2-7, with 7 bases aligning to TRBD2. Germline CDR1 reads SGHVS; CDR2 reads FQNEAQ. V lost 0 bases and J lost 2; bases outside the gene matches: 7. The length of the CDR3 is 16 residues. The CDR3 DNA follows: TGTGCCAGCAGCTTAGCGTGGGGGGGGTCAGCCTACGAGCAGTACTTC. Translating it yields CASSLAWGGSAYEQYF.

The rearrangement uses TRBV6-6 and TRBJ2-3; D call uncertain. The V gene's germline CDR1 is MNHNY and CDR2 SVGAGI (reference sequence). The length of the CDR3 is 12 residues. The V gene lost 5 bases and the J gene lost 1 base, with 4 bases spanning the gap. The CDR3 loop reads CASSPGTDTQYF. CDR3 DNA: TGTGCCAGCAGTCCAGGCACAGATACGCAGTATTTT.

The chain combines TRBV6-2 or TRBV6-3 with TRBJ1-4; D unresolved. Germline-derived CDR1 and CDR2 are MNHEY and SVGEGT. This CDR3 is built from 13 residues. Trimming shortened V by 5 bases and J by 6 bases, and 10 bases separated the two germline ends. CDR3 amino acids: CASSRGVDEKLFF. The CDR3 nucleotides are TGTGCCAGCAGTCGCGGCGTGGATGAAAAACTGTTTTTT.

The count of this clone is one. The V and J genes are TRBV7-2 and TRBJ1-5; D not certain. V gave up 5 bases and J gave up 4 bases, with 9 bases separating them. Germline V gene lookup returns CDR1 SGHTA and CDR2 FQGNSA. This CDR3 is 13 amino acids long. CDR3 bases: TGTGCCAGCAGCACGGGTCTGAATCAGCCCCAGCATTTT. Translating it yields CASSTGLNQPQHF.

The V gene is TRBV29-1, the J gene TRBJ1-1; no firm D call. The CDR3 covers 13 residues. Trimming took 5 bases from V and 2 from J, leaving 12 bases between them. Germline V lookup: CDR1 SQVTM, CDR2 ANQGSEA. The CDR3 region has the DNA TGCAGCGTTCGTGCGGGAGGAAACACTGAAGCTTTCTTT. As protein: CSVRAGGNTEAFF.

V is TRBV18 and J is TRBJ1-1; the D is unclear. CDR3 length: 15 amino acids. V was shortened by 1 base and J by 1 base, with 10 bases between the two germline ends. Germline V lookup: CDR1 KGHSH, CDR2 LQKENI. The CDR3 protein is CASSPLKPGNTEAFF. The DNA of the CDR3 is TGTGCCAGCTCACCACTGAAGCCAGGGAACACTGAAGCTTTCTTT.

The gene calls are TRBV7-2 and TRBJ2-3, with 9 bases identical to TRBD1. The CDR3 spans 17 residues. Germline V gene sequence: CDR1 SGHTA, CDR2 FQGNSA. The V gene end was trimmed by 2 bases and the J gene end by 3 bases; junction bases not matched to a gene: 9. The CDR3 is CASSLFGGQGWTDTQYF. The CDR3, as DNA: TGTGCCAGCAGCTTATTTGGGGGACAGGGATGGACAGATACGCAGTATTTT.

Ten or more counts support this clone. The chain combines TRBV19 with TRBJ2-7, with 7 bases fitting TRBD2. Germline lookup yields CDR1 LNHDA and CDR2 SQIVND (reference sequence). The V and J ends lost 11 bases and 3 bases, in that order; junction bases with no gene match: 4. CDR3 length equals 11 residues. Here the CDR3 DNA reads TGTGCCGTACGCGGGAGCTACGAGCAGTACTTC. It codes for CAVRGSYEQYF.

The rearrangement uses TRBV7-9 and TRBJ1-3; weak D call: TRBD1 (5 bases). The CDR3 is made up of 14 amino acids. Germline V gene lookup returns CDR1 SEHNR and CDR2 FQNEAQ (reference sequence). Trimming pared 2 bases from V and 4 bases from J, leaving 9 bases between. CDR3 loop: CASSLRGVGNTIYF. In nucleotides, the CDR3 is TGTGCCAGCAGCTTACGGGGGGTCGGAAACACCATATATTTT.

The CDR3 reads CASSELGRGGRLNTEAFF. The CDR3 bases are TGTGCCAGCAGTGAATTAGGGAGGGGGGGTAGGTTGAACACTGAAGCTTTCTTT. This chain connects TRBV25-1 to TRBJ1-1; TRBD1 is a possible D gene (6 bases). Trimming removed 1 base from V and 0 bases from J, with 18 bases in between. The CDR3 contains 18 residues. CDR1 and CDR2 from the germline V gene are MGHDK and SYGVNS.

V and J are TRBV9 and TRBJ1-4; D uncertain. The CDR3 runs to 15 residues. From germline, CDR1 is SGDLS and CDR2 YYNGEE. V was clipped by 0 bases and J by 3 bases, with 9 bases between them. In DNA, the CDR3 is TGTGCCAGCAGCGTAGGGGCGCTGGCTAATGAAAAACTGTTTTTT. Translating it yields CASSVGALANEKLFF.

The V gene is TRBV7-2, the J gene TRBJ1-1; D uncertain. CDR1 and CDR2 from the germline V gene are SGHTA and FQGNSA. This CDR3 contains 10 residues. V lost 5 bases and J lost 11, with 9 bases in between. In DNA, the CDR3 is TGTGCCAGCAGCCGCGGACTGGCTTTCTTT. It specifies CASSRGLAFF.

The rearrangement uses TRBV10-3 and TRBJ1-1, with 9 nucleotides matching TRBD1. The germline V gene encodes CDR1 ENHRY and CDR2 SYGVKD. The V and J ends lost 5 bases and 3 bases, in that order; junction bases with no gene match: 4. The CDR3 has 14 residues. Here the CDR3 DNA reads TGTGCCATCAGTCCTGACAGGGGGTACACTGAAGCTTTCTTT. This encodes CAISPDRGYTEAFF.

This clone was counted a single time. The rearrangement uses TRBV11-3 and TRBJ1-1; 7 positions match TRBD1. Germline-derived CDR1 and CDR2 are SGHNT and YENEEA. CDR3 length equals 15 residues. The ends lost 4 bases at V and 0 bases at J; junction bases unmatched: 5. The CDR3 nucleotides are TGTGCCAGCAGCTATCAGGGACAGATGAACACTGAAGCTTTCTTT. It codes for CASSYQGQMNTEAFF.

This clone showed up just a few times. The V gene is TRBV7-9, the J gene TRBJ2-5, with 8 bases matching TRBD1. CDR3 length: 18 amino acids. The V gene end was trimmed by 5 bases and the J gene end by 2 bases; junction bases not matched to a gene: 16. In germline, CDR1 is SEHNR, CDR2 FQNEAQ (reference sequence). The CDR3: CASSNRTGWRAGQETQYF. The CDR3 coding sequence is TGTGCCAGCAGCAATCGGACAGGGTGGCGGGCAGGGCAAGAGACCCAGTACTTC.

This clone was counted once. This chain uses TRBV6-6 with TRBJ1-4, with D hard to call. V was shortened by 2 bases and J by 4 bases, with 8 bases between the two germline ends. The CDR3 contains 14 residues. Germline V gene data show CDR1 as MNHNY and CDR2 as SVGAGI (reference sequence). This CDR3 is CASSYHPGNEKLFF. CDR3 DNA sequence: TGTGCCAGCAGTTACCATCCCGGTAATGAAAAACTGTTTTTT.

The rearrangement uses TRBV11-2 and TRBJ1-1, with D maybe TRBD1 (6 bases). The CDR3 has 14 amino acids. V lost 4 bases and J lost 4, with 13 bases in between. CDR1 and CDR2 (germline): SGHAT, FQNNGV. The CDR3: CASSWNRDGTEAFF. The CDR3 DNA reads as TGTGCCAGCAGCTGGAACAGGGATGGCACTGAAGCTTTCTTT.

The V gene is TRBV6-2 or TRBV6-3, the J gene TRBJ1-2; 7 bases match TRBD1. CDR3 length equals 15 residues. J gave up 0 bases and V 6 bases, and 7 bases lay outside the gene matches. The germline CDR1 and CDR2 sequences are MNHEY and SVGEGT. The CDR3 region is CASSPDRESNYGYTF. The CDR3 region has the DNA TGTGCCAGCAGCCCCGACAGGGAATCTAACTATGGCTACACCTTC.